These 31 T cell receptor beta chains were sequenced from one sample in a study of blood T cell repertoires in COVID-19. Sequencing was performed with immunoSEQ multiplex PCR; in TCRdb, only in-frame clones are kept and a portion is missing. This sample has approximately 300,000 clones; about 85% occur once, and the top ten carry 0.7% to 1%. The sample consisted of peripheral blood. These receptors were collected from a human donor with COVID-19, enrolled during active disease. The donor label of this sample is uncertain.

V and J are TRBV18 and TRBJ1-6; maybe TRBD1 (5 bases). Trimming left V 3 bases short and J 10 bases short, with 25 bases between. CDR3 size: 18 residues. Germline CDR1 KGHSH, CDR2 LQKENI. CDR3 nucleotide sequence: TGTGCCAGCTCACCCCTAAGTCCGGGAGCCAGCGGGGGGTCACCCCTCCACTTT. It specifies CASSPLSPGASGGSPLHF.

The V call is TRBV9, the J call TRBJ1-2, with 10 bases fitting TRBD1. The J segment lost 0 bases and the V segment lost 4 bases, leaving 12 bases of the junction unmatched. This CDR3 has 18 residues. CDR1 SGDLS and CDR2 YYNGEE come from the germline V gene. DNA of the CDR3: TGTGCCAGCAGCACCCGTTTGGGACAGGGGCTCACTAACTATGGCTACACCTTC. It is translated as CASSTRLGQGLTNYGYTF.

The chain employs TRBV6-6 and TRBJ1-1, with D perhaps TRBD1 (5 bases). The CDR3 length is 15 residues. From germline, CDR1 is MNHNY and CDR2 SVGAGI (reference sequence). Trimming removed 1 base from V and 1 base from J, with 10 bases in between. CDR3 residues: CASSYYTGPNTEAFF. In nucleotides, the CDR3 is TGTGCCAGCAGTTACTATACAGGACCGAACACTGAAGCTTTCTTT.

This clone was detected once. The chain employs TRBV3-1 (or the pseudogene TRBV3-2) and TRBJ2-1; a possible D gene is TRBD2 (5 bases). The CDR3 has 15 residues. Germline CDR1 reads LGHDT; CDR2 reads YNNKEL (reference sequence). V was shortened by 4 bases and J by 0 bases, with 10 bases between the two germline ends. CDR3 sequence reads: CASSPAGDSYNEQFF. CDR3 sequence (DNA): TGTGCCAGCAGCCCCGCCGGGGACTCCTACAATGAGCAGTTCTTC.

V and J are TRBV30 and TRBJ2-7, with 10 bases fitting TRBD1. The germline gives CDR1 GTSNPN, CDR2 SVGIG (reference sequence). The V gene end was trimmed by 3 bases and the J gene end by 2 bases; junction bases not matched to a gene: 1. The CDR3 contains 13 residues. This chain's CDR3 is CAWRGQGPYEQYF. The CDR3 coding sequence is TGTGCCTGGAGGGGACAGGGGCCCTACGAGCAGTACTTC.

This clone was found once. V gene TRBV6-5 combines with J gene TRBJ1-2; tentatively, D is TRBD1 (5 bases). The CDR3 is made up of 14 amino acids. CDR1 MNHEY and CDR2 SVGAGI come from the germline V gene. V shed 0 bases and J shed 6 bases, with 11 bases lying between them. The CDR3 DNA reads TGTGCCAGCAGTTACTCGACCAGGGTGGATGGCTACACCTTC. This sequence encodes CASSYSTRVDGYTF.

This chain links TRBV4-1 with TRBJ1-1, with D maybe TRBD1 (5 bases). This CDR3 is 15 amino acids long. V lost 0 bases to trimming and J lost 1 base, with 9 bases between them. Germline V gene sequence: CDR1 MGHRA, CDR2 YSYEKL. The CDR3 sequence: CASSQDVGGNTEAFF. In DNA form, the CDR3 reads TGCGCCAGCAGCCAAGATGTCGGGGGGAACACTGAAGCTTTCTTT.

This sequence joins TRBV11-2 and TRBJ2-1, with 13 nucleotides matching TRBD2. With V trimmed by 0 bases and J by 9 bases, 14 bases remained unmatched. The germline CDR1 and CDR2 sequences are SGHAT and FQNNGV. The CDR3 is 19 residues long. The CDR3 is CASSLELAGGPGFNGEQFF. The CDR3 nucleotides read TGTGCCAGCAGCTTAGAACTAGCGGGAGGGCCGGGATTTAATGGTGAGCAGTTCTTC. Full variable domain (outside the CDR3, taken from reference TRBV11-2 and TRBJ2-1): EAGVAQSPRYKIIEKRQSVAFWCNPISGHATLYWYQQILGQGPKLLIQFQNNGVVDDSQLPKDRFSAERLKGVDSTLKIQPAKLEDSAVYLCASSLELAGGPGFNGEQFFGPGTRLTVL.

This chain uses TRBV5-1 with TRBJ2-6; weak D call: TRBD1 (5 bases). Per the germline V gene, CDR1 is SGHRS and CDR2 is YFSETQ. Trimming cost V 6 bases and J 8 bases, with 12 bases left between them. The CDR3 totals 13 residues. The CDR3: CASTFQGTNVLTF. In DNA, the CDR3 is TGCGCCAGCACCTTCCAGGGTACCAACGTCCTGACTTTC.

This sequence joins TRBV6-5 and TRBJ1-2, with a tentative D call TRBD1 (5 bases). V lost 7 bases, J lost 6 bases, and 12 bases lay in between. Germline CDR1 reads MNHEY; CDR2 reads SVGAGI. CDR3 length equals 12 residues. CDR3 nucleotides: TGTGCCAGCACGTTGGGAGGGGATGGCTACACCTTC. The encoded protein is CASTLGGDGYTF.

The CDR3 sequence is CASKKGVYEQYF. CDR3 in DNA: TGTGCCAGCAAAAAGGGGGTCTACGAGCAGTACTTC. The gene calls are TRBV2 and TRBJ2-7, with a weak D call TRBD1 (6 bases). CDR3 length: 12 residues. V gave up 7 bases and J gave up 3 bases, with 10 bases separating them. Germline V gives CDR1 SNHLY, CDR2 FYNNEI.

The gene calls are TRBV27 and TRBJ1-6, with 8 bases that match TRBD1. From germline, CDR1 is MNHEY and CDR2 SMNVEV (reference sequence). With V trimmed by 5 bases and J by 6 bases, 9 bases remained unmatched. The length of the CDR3 is 16 residues. CDR3 sequence: CASSDLPGQANSPLHF. In DNA form, the CDR3 reads TGTGCCAGCAGTGACCTACCGGGACAGGCTAATTCACCCCTCCACTTT.

The V gene is TRBV27, the J gene TRBJ1-1, with TRBD1 as a possible D gene (6 bases). With 6 bases removed from V and 1 base from J, the gap between germline ends came to 24 bases. CDR3 length: 18 amino acids. In germline, CDR1 is MNHEY, CDR2 SMNVEV (reference sequence). This CDR3 reads CASSQRRDTLSPNTEAFF. The CDR3 DNA is TGTGCCAGCAGCCAACGCCGGGACACCCTCAGCCCGAACACTGAAGCTTTCTTT.

The J gene is TRBJ2-1, the V gene TRBV19, with 8 bases that match TRBD2. J lost 4 bases, V lost 8 bases, and 13 bases had no gene match. Germline V lookup: CDR1 LNHDA, CDR2 SQIVND (reference sequence). This CDR3 is built from 16 residues. CDR3 loop: CASAHPAGVSYNEQFF. For the CDR3, the DNA is TGTGCCAGTGCCCACCCAGCGGGAGTTTCATACAATGAGCAGTTCTTC.

The chain is built from TRBV5-1 and TRBJ2-2, with D perhaps matching TRBD2 (6 bases). Germline V lookup: CDR1 SGHRS, CDR2 YFSETQ. The CDR3 length is 15 residues. Trimming pared 5 bases from V and 1 base from J, leaving 12 bases between. CDR3 amino acids: CASSPLGGNTGELFF. The CDR3 DNA reads as TGCGCCAGCAGTCCTTTGGGGGGGAACACCGGGGAGCTGTTTTTT.

CDR3 amino acids: CAISETGQGADNQPQHF. The CDR3 nucleotides read TGTGCCATCAGTGAGACCGGACAGGGGGCAGATAATCAGCCCCAGCATTTT. This sequence joins TRBV10-3 and TRBJ1-5; 11 bases line up with TRBD1. V lost 2 bases to trimming and J lost 4 bases; unmatched junction nucleotides: 7. This CDR3 is 17 amino acids long. The germline V gene has CDR1 ENHRY and CDR2 SYGVKD.

The CDR3 DNA reads as TGTGCCAGCAGCTTAGGACGGGGTGACAATGAGCAGTTCTTC. Its protein is CASSLGRGDNEQFF. The V call is TRBV7-3, the J call TRBJ2-1, with D perhaps TRBD2 (5 bases). Looked up from germline, CDR1 is SGHTA and CDR2 is FQGTGA. This CDR3 is 14 amino acids long. Trimming shortened V by 2 bases and J by 5 bases, and 10 bases separated the two germline ends.

V gene TRBV7-2 combines with J gene TRBJ1-1; D gene unclear. Trimming shortened V by 0 bases and J by 0 bases, and 5 bases separated the two germline ends. Germline lookup yields CDR1 SGHTA and CDR2 FQGNSA. The CDR3 runs to 14 residues. The CDR3 sequence is CASSLAGMNTEAFF. The CDR3 coding sequence is TGTGCCAGCAGCTTAGCCGGGATGAACACTGAAGCTTTCTTT.

The genes are TRBV7-8 and TRBJ1-3, with no clear D. Trimming cost V 4 bases and J 0 bases, with 13 bases left between them. This CDR3 spans 16 amino acids. The germline V gene has CDR1 SGHVS and CDR2 FQNEAQ. CDR3 sequence reads: CASSSNPGGSGNTIYF. Written as DNA, the CDR3 is TGTGCCAGCAGCTCAAACCCTGGAGGCTCTGGAAACACCATATATTTT.

In its sample, this clone was seen once. The V call is TRBV4-1, the J call TRBJ1-2; D not certain. The CDR3 runs 14 residues. V was cut by 4 bases and J by 3 bases, with 12 bases left in between. CDR1 is MGHRA, CDR2 YSYEKL, per germline. CDR3 DNA: TGCGCCAGCAGCCCCCTGGGCATGGACTATGGCTACACCTTC. Translated: CASSPLGMDYGYTF.

The chain employs TRBV11-2 and TRBJ2-5, with 7 positions matching TRBD2. The germline V gene has CDR1 SGHAT and CDR2 FQNNGV. With V trimmed by 2 bases and J by 3 bases, 3 bases remained unmatched. The CDR3 sequence is 14 residues long. This CDR3 reads CASSLTLAEETQYF. CDR3 nucleotides: TGTGCCAGCAGCTTAACGCTAGCGGAAGAGACCCAGTACTTC.

This clone has a single count. This chain uses TRBV25-1 with TRBJ2-5; D gene ambiguous. The V gene's germline CDR1 is MGHDK and CDR2 SYGVNS. V gave up 0 bases and J gave up 6 bases, with 11 bases separating them. CDR3 length: 14 amino acids. The DNA for the CDR3 is TGTGCCAGCAGTGAATATATTACAGCCCAGACCCAGTACTTC. Its protein product is CASSEYITAQTQYF. Supplemented by reference TRBV25-1 and TRBJ2-5, the full variable domain reads EADIYQTPRYLVIGTGKKITLECSQTMGHDKMYWYQQDPGMELHLIHYSYGVNSTEKGDLSSESTVSRIRTEHFPLTLESARPSHTSQYLCASSEYITAQTQYFGPGTRLLVL.

The chain couples TRBV27 to TRBJ1-2; tentative D call: TRBD1 (5 bases). With 5 bases removed from V and 1 base from J, the gap between germline ends came to 23 bases. The germline V gene has CDR1 MNHEY and CDR2 SMNVEV (reference sequence). CDR3 length: 18 amino acids. The CDR3 DNA follows: TGTGCCAGCAGTCCCAAAGCAGACAGACCAACCGTTAACTATGGCTACACCTTC. Its protein product is CASSPKADRPTVNYGYTF.

V is TRBV5-4 and J is TRBJ1-4; weak D call: TRBD1 (5 bases). The CDR3 extends over 16 amino acids. Trimming cost V 0 bases and J 5 bases, with 14 bases left between them. Germline assignment: CDR1 SGHNT and CDR2 YYREEE (reference sequence). The CDR3 nucleotides are TGTGCCAGCAGCTTGGACCCCGGGACTGTGAATGAAAAACTGTTTTTT. Its protein is CASSLDPGTVNEKLFF.

The V and J genes are TRBV27 and TRBJ2-7; 8 bases are a match to TRBD1. This CDR3 has 15 amino acids. Trimming cost V 5 bases and J 5 bases; bases outside gene matches: 11. Looked up from germline, CDR1 is MNHEY and CDR2 is SMNVEV (reference sequence). CDR3 in amino acids: CASSLGTGGRDEQYF. In DNA, the CDR3 is TGTGCCAGCAGTCTAGGGACAGGCGGTCGTGACGAGCAGTACTTC.

The chain employs TRBV25-1 and TRBJ1-4; 9 bases line up with TRBD1. With V trimmed by 8 bases and J by 10 bases, 5 bases remained unmatched. From germline, CDR1 is MGHDK and CDR2 SYGVNS. The length of the CDR3 is 12 residues. This CDR3 reads CASGQDRGKLFF. CDR3 DNA sequence: TGTGCCAGCGGACAGGACAGGGGAAAACTGTTTTTT.

The chain combines TRBV5-1 with TRBJ1-2; TRBD1 aligns across 9 bases. V lost 2 bases to trimming and J lost 3 bases; unmatched junction nucleotides: 2. CDR1 is SGHRS, CDR2 YFSETQ, per germline. This CDR3 has 14 residues. This CDR3 is CASSFGDRDYGYTF. CDR3 nucleotides: TGCGCCAGCAGCTTTGGGGACAGGGACTATGGCTACACCTTC.

The V call is TRBV3-1 (or the pseudogene TRBV3-2), the J call TRBJ1-2; TRBD1 matches at 10 bases. Germline trimming cut 4 bases from V and 9 bases from J; bases unmatched to any gene: 11. There are 15 residues in the CDR3. The germline CDR1 and CDR2 sequences are LGHDT and YNNKEL (reference sequence). DNA for the CDR3: TGTGCCAGCAGCCCGCTTTATGGGACAGGGGTGAGCTACACCTTC. This sequence encodes CASSPLYGTGVSYTF.

The rearrangement joins TRBV29-1 to TRBJ1-2, with D possibly matching TRBD1 (5 bases). Looked up from germline, CDR1 is SQVTM and CDR2 is ANQGSEA. V shed 5 bases and J shed 5 bases, with 15 bases lying between them. The CDR3 runs to 13 residues. CDR3 amino acids: CSVWGVSGYGYTF. The CDR3 nucleotides are TGCAGCGTTTGGGGGGTGAGCGGGTATGGCTACACCTTC. Based on the CDR3 plus reference TRBV29-1 and TRBJ1-2, the full variable domain is SAVISQKPSRDICQRGTSLTIQCQVDSQVTMMFWYRQQPGQSLTLIATANQGSEATYESGFVIDKFPISRPNLTFSTLTVSNMSPEDSSIYLCSVWGVSGYGYTFGSGTRLTVV.

This CDR3 reads CAWSVGQATTEAFF. In nucleotides, the CDR3 is TGTGCCTGGAGTGTAGGACAGGCCACCACTGAAGCTTTCTTT. The V and J genes are TRBV30 and TRBJ1-1; TRBD1 aligns across 7 bases. The CDR3 covers 14 residues. The J segment lost 4 bases and the V segment lost 0 bases, leaving 5 bases of the junction unmatched. Germline lookup yields CDR1 GTSNPN and CDR2 SVGIG (reference sequence).

A few counts support this clone. This chain joins TRBV7-9 and TRBJ2-6; D remains ambiguous. Trimming took 0 bases from V and 0 from J, leaving 6 bases between them. The length of the CDR3 is 16 residues. In germline, CDR1 is SEHNR, CDR2 FQNEAQ (reference sequence). Written as DNA, the CDR3 is TGTGCCAGCAGCTTAGCGGGCTCCTCTGGGGCCAACGTCCTGACTTTC. As protein: CASSLAGSSGANVLTF.